The clone carrying this TCR beta chain was picked up a small number of times. The sample comes from a study of blood T cell repertoires in COVID-19. The study assigned cohorts using participant-reported clinical history. Libraries were prepared by immunoSEQ multiplex PCR; TCRdb keeps only in-frame clonotypes and omits some of them. The sample has about 220,000 clones; 80% to 90% are singletons. The germline V gene encodes CDR1 MGHDK and CDR2 SYGVNS. The CDR3 is made up of 15 amino acids. V dropped 1 base and J dropped 4 bases, with 11 bases sitting between them. The J gene is TRBJ2-1, the V gene TRBV25-1; perhaps TRBD2 as D (7 bases). The sample consisted of PBMCs or T cells enriched from blood (not recorded which). The TCR was taken from a woman aged 18-35 years in a cohort exposed to, infected with or recovered from COVID-19 (not recorded which). CDR3 coding DNA: TGTGCCAGCAGTGAATCCAAGGGGGGGTACAATGAGCAGTTCTTC. Translating it yields CASSESKGGYNEQFF.